Below are 24 T cell receptor beta chains sequenced from a single sample in a study of cytomegalovirus exposure and HLA in healthy donors. The study ran its PCR with 60 Vbeta and 13 Jbeta primers. Some clones are missing from TCRdb's copy, which holds only in-frame ones; the method was immunoSEQ multiplex PCR. The data contain some 210,000 clones, about four fifths of them singletons. Source material: PBMCs. Every receptor here comes from a woman between 50 and 59 years old in good health and CMV-seropositive.

V and J are TRBV7-2 and TRBJ1-2; 7 nucleotides line up with TRBD1. CDR1 is SGHTA and CDR2 is FQGNSA in the germline V gene. The CDR3 covers 16 residues. Unmatched junction bases numbered 13, after V lost 1 base and J lost 8 bases. In DNA form, the CDR3 reads TGTGCCAGCAGCTTAGGGGGGACAGAGTCCCGTCGGGGCTACACCTTC. Amino acid sequence: CASSLGGTESRRGYTF.

This chain joins TRBV6-1 and TRBJ2-5; the D gene is possibly TRBD2 (5 bases). CDR1 is MNHNS, CDR2 SASEGT, per germline. The CDR3 covers 14 residues. V dropped 6 bases and J dropped 6 bases, with 17 bases sitting between them. CDR3 in DNA: TGTGCCAGCAGGGGAGTCAGCACGATCCAGACCCAGTACTTC. Its translation: CASRGVSTIQTQYF.

The chain couples TRBV25-1 to TRBJ2-7, with 10 bases lining up with TRBD1. The CDR3 totals 13 residues. Germline CDR1 is MGHDK and CDR2 is SYGVNS. V shed 6 bases, J shed 3 bases, and the junction held 2 bases outside the gene matches. DNA of the CDR3: TGTGCCAGCAGGGACAGGGGGAGCTACGAGCAGTACTTC. This encodes CASRDRGSYEQYF.

Written as DNA, the CDR3 is TGTGCCAGTAGTATAAGGACAGCCTGGGGCAATCAGCCCCAGCATTTT. Translation: CASSIRTAWGNQPQHF. The V and J genes are TRBV19 and TRBJ1-5; tentatively, D is TRBD1 (6 bases). Germline CDR1 and CDR2: LNHDA and SQIVND (reference sequence). The CDR3 is made up of 16 amino acids. V was trimmed by 2 bases and J by 2 bases, leaving 13 bases between them.

This chain joins TRBV6-5 and TRBJ2-1; TRBD2 is a possible D gene (6 bases). The V end was cut by 6 bases, the J end by 4 bases, with 16 bases between. Per the germline V gene, CDR1 is MNHEY and CDR2 is SVGAGI. This CDR3 spans 15 amino acids. The CDR3: CASSYAGTFYNEQFF. The DNA of the CDR3 is TGTGCCAGCAGCTACGCGGGGACCTTTTACAATGAGCAGTTCTTC.

V is TRBV7-8 and J is TRBJ2-1; perhaps TRBD2 as D (6 bases). The V and J ends lost 5 bases and 10 bases respectively, with 12 bases between them. The germline V gene has CDR1 SGHVS and CDR2 FQNEAQ. The CDR3 covers 12 residues. In DNA, the CDR3 is TGTGCCAGCAGCCCGCCCCGGGGGGAGCAGTTCTTC. This gives the protein CASSPPRGEQFF.

This chain uses TRBV6-5 with TRBJ2-5, with 7 bases identical to TRBD2. The CDR3 loop spans 15 amino acids. J gave up 5 bases and V 1 base, and 7 bases lay outside the gene matches. Germline V gene sequence: CDR1 MNHEY, CDR2 SVGAGI. The CDR3 protein is CASSYFGGGRETQYF. The CDR3 bases are TGTGCCAGCAGTTACTTTGGGGGGGGTAGGGAGACCCAGTACTTC.

Only one count was recorded for this clone. The chain joins TRBV7-2 to TRBJ1-2; no clear D gene. The V and J ends lost 1 base and 2 bases respectively, with 14 bases between them. The CDR3 is made up of 16 amino acids. Germline-derived CDR1 and CDR2 are SGHTA and FQGNSA. Here the CDR3 reads CASSLGMSGFNYGYTF. CDR3 DNA sequence: TGTGCCAGCAGCTTAGGAATGAGCGGATTCAACTATGGCTACACCTTC. Looking up the rest from reference TRBV7-2 and TRBJ1-2 gives the full variable domain: GAGVSQSPSNKVTEKGKDVELRCDPISGHTALYWYRQSLGQGLEFLIYFQGNSAPDKSGLPSDRFSAERTGGSVSTLTIQRTQQEDSAVYLCASSLGMSGFNYGYTFGSGTRLTVV.

The chain joins TRBV27 to TRBJ1-5, with D unresolved. Germline V lookup: CDR1 MNHEY, CDR2 SMNVEV (reference sequence). The CDR3 covers 15 residues. Trimming cost V 2 bases and J 2 bases, with 10 bases left between them. The CDR3 bases are TGTGCCAGCAGTTTAGGCATTGGAGGCAATCAGCCCCAGCATTTT. Its protein product is CASSLGIGGNQPQHF.

This clone was found once. V is TRBV5-1 and J is TRBJ1-2; 9 bases map to TRBD1. The CDR3 contains 14 residues. V lost 0 bases and J lost 7; bases outside the gene matches: 4. Germline V gene sequence: CDR1 SGHRS, CDR2 YFSETQ. This chain's CDR3 is CASSLAETGGGYTF. CDR3 DNA: TGCGCCAGCAGCTTGGCCGAGACAGGGGGTGGCTACACCTTC.

The chain uses TRBV5-1 and TRBJ1-2, with 10 positions matching TRBD1. Germline values: CDR1 SGHRS, CDR2 YFSETQ. The ends lost 0 bases at V and 6 bases at J; junction bases unmatched: 2. The CDR3 contains 14 residues. As DNA, the CDR3 is TGCGCCAGCAGCTTGGGACAGGGGGCGGATGGCTACACCTTC. Encoded protein: CASSLGQGADGYTF.

The V call is TRBV6-1, the J call TRBJ2-1, with a weak D call TRBD1 (5 bases). Trimming cost V 4 bases and J 7 bases, with 11 bases left between them. This CDR3 is 13 amino acids long. Germline V lookup: CDR1 MNHNS, CDR2 SASEGT. The CDR3 sequence: CASSVIAGNEQFF. As DNA, the CDR3 is TGTGCCAGCAGTGTTATCGCAGGGAATGAGCAGTTCTTC.

In this sample, this clone turned up a few times. The chain couples TRBV28 to TRBJ1-5; tentative D call: TRBD1 (6 bases). V was cut by 1 base and J by 0 bases, with 10 bases left in between. CDR1 and CDR2 from the germline V gene are MDHEN and SYDVKM. This CDR3 is built from 16 residues. The CDR3 loop reads CASSLFGQNSNQPQHF. CDR3 coding DNA: TGTGCCAGCAGTTTATTCGGACAGAATAGCAATCAGCCCCAGCATTTT.

The CDR3 protein is CASSPRDRSNEQYF. In nucleotides, the CDR3 is TGTGCCAGCAGCCCTAGAGACAGAAGCAACGAGCAGTACTTC. The chain recombines TRBV9 with TRBJ2-7, with a weak D call TRBD1 (5 bases). The length of the CDR3 is 14 residues. Deletions cut 4 bases from V and 5 bases from J, with 16 bases between. Germline V gives CDR1 SGDLS, CDR2 YYNGEE.

J is TRBJ1-3 and V is TRBV7-9; 8 nucleotides agree with TRBD1. Germline CDR1 and CDR2: SEHNR and FQNEAQ (reference sequence). This CDR3 has 16 residues. After removal of 10 bases from V and 4 bases from J, the junction contained 15 bases not matched to a gene. This chain's CDR3 is CATQKGEWTGGNTIYF. DNA of the CDR3: TGTGCCACCCAAAAGGGCGAGTGGACAGGGGGAAACACCATATATTTT.

This sequence joins TRBV11-3 and TRBJ2-3; D gene ambiguous. From germline, CDR1 is SGHNT and CDR2 YENEEA. V gave up 5 bases and J gave up 4 bases, with 10 bases separating them. The CDR3 is 13 residues long. In nucleotides, the CDR3 is TGTGCCAGCAGCCCCCAATTTCCAGATACGCAGTATTTT. This sequence encodes CASSPQFPDTQYF. Drawing the rest from reference TRBV11-3 and TRBJ2-3, the complete variable domain is EAGVVQSPRYKIIEKKQPVAFWCNPISGHNTLYWYLQNLGQGPELLIRYENEEAVDDSQLPKDRFSAERLKGVDSTLKIQPAELGDSAVYLCASSPQFPDTQYFGPGTRLTVL.

For the CDR3, the DNA is TGTGCCAGCAGTATGACAGGGGCAAACTATGGCTACACCTTC. It codes for CASSMTGANYGYTF. The V call is TRBV27, the J call TRBJ1-2; 8 nucleotides agree with TRBD1. Per the germline V gene, CDR1 is MNHEY and CDR2 is SMNVEV (reference sequence). The length of the CDR3 is 14 residues. The junction had 4 bases not matched to a gene; V was cut back by 5 bases and J by 2 bases.

A single count supports this clone. The V and J genes are TRBV7-9 and TRBJ1-6, with D possibly being TRBD1 (5 bases). Germline assignment: CDR1 SEHNR and CDR2 FQNEAQ (reference sequence). Trimming took off 4 bases at V and 7 bases at J, with 14 bases between the two ends. This CDR3 has 15 residues. The CDR3: CASSSREGTNSPLHF. CDR3 coding DNA: TGTGCCAGCAGCTCCAGGGAGGGGACGAATTCACCCCTCCACTTT. Complete variable domain (other parts from reference TRBV7-9 and TRBJ1-6): DTGVSQNPRHKITKRGQNVTFRCDPISEHNRLYWYRQTLGQGPEFLTYFQNEAQLEKSRLLSDRFSAERPKGSFSTLEIQRTEQGDSAMYLCASSSREGTNSPLHFGNGTRLTVT.

The J gene is TRBJ1-6, the V gene TRBV19; TRBD1 matches at 7 bases. Germline-derived CDR1 and CDR2 are LNHDA and SQIVND (reference sequence). There are 15 residues in the CDR3. The V gene end was trimmed by 7 bases and the J gene end by 0 bases; junction bases not matched to a gene: 3. The CDR3 is CASKTGHSYNSPLHF. The CDR3 nucleotides read TGTGCCAGTAAGACAGGGCACTCCTATAATTCACCCCTCCACTTT.

The gene calls are TRBV28 and TRBJ2-1, with unresolved D. The V gene lost 7 bases and the J gene lost 0 bases, with 13 bases spanning the gap. Germline V gene data show CDR1 as MDHEN and CDR2 as SYDVKM. This CDR3 has 15 amino acids. The CDR3 DNA is TGTGCCAGCACCCTTCTCCGGAGCTCCTACAATGAGCAGTTCTTC. It translates to CASTLLRSSYNEQFF.

The chain combines TRBV5-1 with TRBJ1-5; 9 bases line up with TRBD1. The CDR3 sequence is 14 residues long. Germline lookup yields CDR1 SGHRS and CDR2 YFSETQ. V gave up 4 bases and J gave up 4 bases; unmatched junction bases: 3. This CDR3 reads CASSRQGENQPQHF. DNA of the CDR3: TGCGCCAGCAGCCGACAGGGGGAAAATCAGCCCCAGCATTTT.

The rearrangement uses TRBV29-1 and TRBJ2-1; D possibly corresponds to TRBD2 (5 bases). Germline CDR1 SQVTM, CDR2 ANQGSEA. Trimming cost V 1 base and J 12 bases, with 25 bases left between them. The CDR3 covers 16 residues. The CDR3 nucleotides read TGCAGCGTTGAAGGGGAGTCCAGTTCCGGGTACATGAGGCAGTTCTTC. It codes for CSVEGESSSGYMRQFF.

The V call is TRBV2, the J call TRBJ2-1; 8 nucleotides align to TRBD2. CDR3 size: 15 residues. The V gene end was trimmed by 9 bases and the J gene end by 7 bases; junction bases not matched to a gene: 14. Germline V lookup: CDR1 SNHLY, CDR2 FYNNEI. The CDR3 loop is CARGGRGLAKNEQFF. CDR3 nucleotide sequence: TGTGCCAGGGGGGGTCGAGGACTAGCAAAAAATGAGCAGTTCTTC.

This rearrangement joins TRBV5-1 to TRBJ1-2; a weak D match, TRBD1 (5 bases). Germline CDR1 is SGHRS and CDR2 is YFSETQ. This CDR3 is 15 amino acids long. The V end lost 0 bases, the J end lost 7 bases, and 16 bases lay between the germline ends. The chain's CDR3 is CASSLAVSWGPGYTF. The CDR3 nucleotides read TGCGCCAGCAGCTTGGCCGTAAGTTGGGGCCCTGGCTACACCTTC.